A single sample gave rise to the 3 T cell receptor beta chains below, sequenced in a study of blood T cell repertoires in COVID-19. Assay: immunoSEQ multiplex PCR; the TCRdb copy retains only in-frame clones and omits some. The sample lists approximately 200,000 clones, approximately 80% occurring once. Sequencing was done on a sample of PBMCs or T cells enriched from blood (not recorded which). The receptor set was obtained from a woman in her thirties or forties with acute COVID-19.

The CDR3 protein is CASKDLYYRVSGANVLTF. The DNA of the CDR3 is TGTGCCAGCAAAGACCTTTATTACCGGGTATCTGGGGCCAACGTCCTGACTTTC. The chain employs TRBV5-5 and TRBJ2-6, with D unclear. Germline CDR1 SGHKS, CDR2 YYEKEE (reference sequence). The CDR3 contains 18 residues. Between the trimmed V and J ends, which lost 6 bases and 1 base, there was a span of 20 bases.

This clone was counted a single time. The V gene is TRBV25-1, the J gene TRBJ1-6; TRBD1 matches 8 bases. The CDR3 runs to 16 residues. Germline-derived CDR1 and CDR2 are MGHDK and SYGVNS. V was clipped by 4 bases and J by 1 base; unmatched bases: 3. The CDR3 protein is CASSGDRGSYNSPLHF. The CDR3 DNA is TGTGCCAGCAGTGGAGACAGGGGATCCTATAATTCACCCCTCCACTTT.

The chain links TRBV30 to TRBJ1-5; a weak D match, TRBD1 (5 bases). Germline values: CDR1 GTSNPN, CDR2 SVGIG (reference sequence). This CDR3 has 14 residues. V shed 2 bases and J shed 4 bases, with 12 bases lying between them. The CDR3 DNA sequence: TGTGCCTGGAGTCCCCCAGGGCAGAATCAGCCCCAGCATTTT. This sequence encodes CAWSPPGQNQPQHF. Looking up the rest from reference TRBV30 and TRBJ1-5 gives the full variable domain: SQTIHQWPATLVQPVGSPLSLECTVEGTSNPNLYWYRQAAGRGLQLLFYSVGIGQISSEVPQNLSASRPQDRQFILSSKKLLLSDSGFYLCAWSPPGQNQPQHFGDGTRLSIL.